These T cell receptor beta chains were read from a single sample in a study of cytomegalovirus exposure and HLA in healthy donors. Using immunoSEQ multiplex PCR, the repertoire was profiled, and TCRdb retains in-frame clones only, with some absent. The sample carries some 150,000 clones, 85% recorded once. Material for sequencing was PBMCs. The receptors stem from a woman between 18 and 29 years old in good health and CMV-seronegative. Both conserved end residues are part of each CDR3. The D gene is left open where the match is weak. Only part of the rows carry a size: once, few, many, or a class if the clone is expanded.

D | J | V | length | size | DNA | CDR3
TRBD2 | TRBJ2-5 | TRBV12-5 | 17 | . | TGTGCTAGTGGTTTGGGACTAGCGGGAGGGCCGGGAGAGACCCAGTACTTC | CASGLGLAGGPGETQYF
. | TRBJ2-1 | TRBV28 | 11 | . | TGTGCCAGCAGTTCCCGTAGTGAGCAGTTCTTC | CASSSRSEQFF
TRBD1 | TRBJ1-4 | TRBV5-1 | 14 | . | TGCGCCAGCAGCCAGGGACAGGGGAATGAAAAACTGTTTTTT | CASSQGQGNEKLFF
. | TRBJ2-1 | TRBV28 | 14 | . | TGTGCCAGCAGTTTACCCGTCGTCCCCTATGAGCAGTTCTTC | CASSLPVVPYEQFF
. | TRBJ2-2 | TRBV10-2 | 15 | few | TGCGCCAGCAGTGGGGGGCCAGGGGACACCGGGGAGCTGTTTTTT | CASSGGPGDTGELFF
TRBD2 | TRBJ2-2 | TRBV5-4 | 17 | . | TGTGCCAGCAGCCCTGTCGCGGGGGGGACCGCCACCGGGGAGCTGTTTTTT | CASSPVAGGTATGELFF
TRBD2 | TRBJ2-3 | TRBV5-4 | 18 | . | TGTGCCAGCAGCACTGGACTAGTATACGGTTTGGGGACAGATACGCAGTATTTT | CASSTGLVYGLGTDTQYF
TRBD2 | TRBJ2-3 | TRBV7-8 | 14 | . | TGTGCCAGCAGCTTAGGCCTAGCGGAGGGTACGCAGTATTTT | CASSLGLAEGTQYF
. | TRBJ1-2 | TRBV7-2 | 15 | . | TGTGCCAGCAGCTTAACCGGGAATGGGAACTATGGCTACACCTTC | CASSLTGNGNYGYTF
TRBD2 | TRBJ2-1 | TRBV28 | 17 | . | TGTGCCAGCAGTTTTGTTCTGGCGGGAGGTGGGGACAATGAGCAGTTCTTC | CASSFVLAGGGDNEQFF
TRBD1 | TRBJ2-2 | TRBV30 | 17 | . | TGTGCCAGCCGCCCATCTAAGGGGGCTACGGGCACCGGGGAGCTGTTTTTT | CASRPSKGATGTGELFF